This T cell receptor beta chain was recorded in a study of cytomegalovirus exposure and HLA in healthy donors. Unmatched junction bases numbered 12, after V lost 3 bases and J lost 0 bases. Germline V lookup: CDR1 SGHTA, CDR2 FQGNSA. The CDR3 has 19 residues. This table comes from immunoSEQ multiplex PCR, and its TCRdb copy is limited to in-frame clones, with some not included. The data show roughly 98,000 clones, about 90% seen once. V usage is TRBV7-2 and J usage is TRBJ2-1, with 9 positions matching TRBD2. The sequence was obtained from a man between 18 and 29 years old in good health and CMV-seropositive. Sequencing input: PBMCs. The CDR3 DNA reads TGTGCCAGCAGCTTCCCCAGTTTAGCGGGAGTAACCTCCTACAATGAGCAGTTCTTC. This sequence encodes CASSFPSLAGVTSYNEQFF.